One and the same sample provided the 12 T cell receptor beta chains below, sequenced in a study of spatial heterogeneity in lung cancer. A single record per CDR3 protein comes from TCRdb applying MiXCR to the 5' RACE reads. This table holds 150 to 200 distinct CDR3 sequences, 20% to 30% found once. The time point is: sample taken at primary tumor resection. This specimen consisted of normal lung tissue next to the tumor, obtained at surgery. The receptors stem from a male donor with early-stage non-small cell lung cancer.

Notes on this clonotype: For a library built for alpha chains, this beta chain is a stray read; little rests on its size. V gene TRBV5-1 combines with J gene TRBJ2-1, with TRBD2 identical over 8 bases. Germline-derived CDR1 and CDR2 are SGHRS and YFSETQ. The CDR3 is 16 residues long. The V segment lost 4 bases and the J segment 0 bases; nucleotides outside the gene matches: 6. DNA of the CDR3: TGCGCCAGCAGCCTTAGCGGGGTGTACTCCTACAATGAGCAGTTCTTC. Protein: CASSLSGVYSYNEQFF. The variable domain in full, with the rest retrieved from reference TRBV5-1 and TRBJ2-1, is KAGVTQTPRYLIKTRGQQVTLSCSPISGHRSVSWYQQTPGQGLQFLFEYFSETQRNKGNFPGRFSGRQFSNSRSEMNVSTLELGDSALYLCASSLSGVYSYNEQFFGPGTRLTVL.

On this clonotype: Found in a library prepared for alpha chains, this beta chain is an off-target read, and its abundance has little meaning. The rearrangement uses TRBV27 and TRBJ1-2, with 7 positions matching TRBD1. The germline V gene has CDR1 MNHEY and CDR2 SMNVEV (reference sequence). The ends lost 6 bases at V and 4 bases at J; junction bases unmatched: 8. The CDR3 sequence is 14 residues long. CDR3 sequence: CASSRTGGVYGYTF. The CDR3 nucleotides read TGTGCCAGCAGCAGGACAGGTGGGGTCTATGGCTACACCTTC.

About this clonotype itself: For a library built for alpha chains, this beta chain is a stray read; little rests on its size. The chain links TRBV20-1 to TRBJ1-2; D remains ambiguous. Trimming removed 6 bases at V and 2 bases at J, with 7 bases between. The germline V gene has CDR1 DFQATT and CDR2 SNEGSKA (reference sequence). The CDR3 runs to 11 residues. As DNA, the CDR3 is TGCAGTGCCCAAGACAACTATGGCTACACCTTC. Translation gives CSAQDNYGYTF.

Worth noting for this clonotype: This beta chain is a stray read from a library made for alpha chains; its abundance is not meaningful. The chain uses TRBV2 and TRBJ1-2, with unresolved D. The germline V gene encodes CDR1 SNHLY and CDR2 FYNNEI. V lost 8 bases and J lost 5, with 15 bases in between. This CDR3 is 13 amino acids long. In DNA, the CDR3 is TGTGCCAGCCAGCCCCAGGACGATTATGGCTACACCTTC. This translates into CASQPQDDYGYTF.

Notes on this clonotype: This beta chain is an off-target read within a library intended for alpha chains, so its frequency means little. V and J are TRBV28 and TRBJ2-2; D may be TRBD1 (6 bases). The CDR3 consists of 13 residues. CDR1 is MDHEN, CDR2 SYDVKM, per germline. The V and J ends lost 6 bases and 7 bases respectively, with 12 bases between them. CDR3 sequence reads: CASRTTGLGELFF. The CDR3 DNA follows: TGTGCCAGCAGAACCACAGGGCTCGGGGAGCTGTTTTTT.

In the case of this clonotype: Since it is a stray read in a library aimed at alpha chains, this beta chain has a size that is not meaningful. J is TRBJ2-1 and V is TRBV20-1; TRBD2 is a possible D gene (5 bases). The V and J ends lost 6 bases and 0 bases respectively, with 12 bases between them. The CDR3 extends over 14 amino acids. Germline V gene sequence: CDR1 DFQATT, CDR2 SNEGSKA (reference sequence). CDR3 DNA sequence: TGCAGTGCGGGCGGGCGCAGCTCCTACAATGAGCAGTTCTTC. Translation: CSAGGRSSYNEQFF.

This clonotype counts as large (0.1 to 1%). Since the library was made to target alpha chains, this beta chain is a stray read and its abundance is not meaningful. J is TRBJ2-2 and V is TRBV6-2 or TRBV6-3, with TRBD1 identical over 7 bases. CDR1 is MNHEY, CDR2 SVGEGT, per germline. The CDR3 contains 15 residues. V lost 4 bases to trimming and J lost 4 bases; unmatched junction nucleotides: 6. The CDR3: CASSLQGYGTGELFF. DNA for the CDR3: TGTGCCAGCAGTTTACAGGGGTATGGCACCGGGGAGCTGTTTTTT.

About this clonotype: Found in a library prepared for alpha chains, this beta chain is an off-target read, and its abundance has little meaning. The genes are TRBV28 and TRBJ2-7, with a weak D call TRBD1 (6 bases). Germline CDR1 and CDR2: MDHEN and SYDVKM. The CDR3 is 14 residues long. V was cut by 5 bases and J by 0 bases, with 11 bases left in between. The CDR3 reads CASSLTGSSYEQYF. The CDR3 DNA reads TGTGCCAGCAGTCTCACAGGGAGCTCCTACGAGCAGTACTTC.

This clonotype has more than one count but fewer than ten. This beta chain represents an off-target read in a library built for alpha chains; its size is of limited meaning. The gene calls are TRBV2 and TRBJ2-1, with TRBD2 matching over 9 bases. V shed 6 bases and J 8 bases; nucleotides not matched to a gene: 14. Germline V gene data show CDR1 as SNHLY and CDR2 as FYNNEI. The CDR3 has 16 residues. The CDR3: CASSFLLAGDRYEQFF. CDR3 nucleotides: TGTGCCAGCAGCTTCCTTTTAGCGGGAGACAGGTATGAGCAGTTCTTC. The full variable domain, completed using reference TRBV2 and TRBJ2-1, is EPEVTQTPSHQVTQMGQEVILRCVPISNHLYFYWYRQILGQKVEFLVSFYNNEISEKSEIFDDQFSVERPDGSNFTLKIRSTKLEDSAMYFCASSFLLAGDRYEQFFGPGTRLTVL.

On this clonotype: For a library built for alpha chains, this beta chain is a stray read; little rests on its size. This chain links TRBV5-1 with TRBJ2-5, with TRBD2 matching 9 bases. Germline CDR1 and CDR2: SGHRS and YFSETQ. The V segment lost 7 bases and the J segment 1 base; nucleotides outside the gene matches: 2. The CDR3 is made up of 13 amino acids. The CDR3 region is CASATSGQETQYF. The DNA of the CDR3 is TGCGCCAGCGCGACTAGCGGCCAAGAGACCCAGTACTTC.

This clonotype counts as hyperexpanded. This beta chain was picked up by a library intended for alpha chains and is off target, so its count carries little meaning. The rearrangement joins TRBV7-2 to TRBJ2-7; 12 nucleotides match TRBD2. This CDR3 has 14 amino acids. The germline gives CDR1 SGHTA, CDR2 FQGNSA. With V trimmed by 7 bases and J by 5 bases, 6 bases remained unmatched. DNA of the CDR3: TGTGCCAGCACTAGCCTAGCGGGAGGGGACGAGCAGTACTTC. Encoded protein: CASTSLAGGDEQYF.

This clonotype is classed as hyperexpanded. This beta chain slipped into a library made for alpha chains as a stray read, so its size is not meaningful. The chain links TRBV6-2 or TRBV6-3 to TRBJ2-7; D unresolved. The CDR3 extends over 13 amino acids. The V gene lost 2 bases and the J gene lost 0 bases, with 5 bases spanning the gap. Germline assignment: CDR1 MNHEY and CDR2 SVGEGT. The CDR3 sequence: CASSYPGSYEQYF. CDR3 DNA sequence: TGTGCCAGCAGTTACCCGGGCTCCTACGAGCAGTACTTC.